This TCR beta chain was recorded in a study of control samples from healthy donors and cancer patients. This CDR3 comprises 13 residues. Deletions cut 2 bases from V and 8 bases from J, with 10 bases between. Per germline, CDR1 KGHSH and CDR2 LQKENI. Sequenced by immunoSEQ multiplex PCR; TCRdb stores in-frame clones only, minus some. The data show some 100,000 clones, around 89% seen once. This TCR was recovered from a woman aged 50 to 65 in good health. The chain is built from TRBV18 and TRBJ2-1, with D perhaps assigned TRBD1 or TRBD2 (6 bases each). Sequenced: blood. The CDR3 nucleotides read TGTGCCAGCTCACCAATCGGGGGCGATGAGCAGTTCTTC. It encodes CASSPIGGDEQFF.